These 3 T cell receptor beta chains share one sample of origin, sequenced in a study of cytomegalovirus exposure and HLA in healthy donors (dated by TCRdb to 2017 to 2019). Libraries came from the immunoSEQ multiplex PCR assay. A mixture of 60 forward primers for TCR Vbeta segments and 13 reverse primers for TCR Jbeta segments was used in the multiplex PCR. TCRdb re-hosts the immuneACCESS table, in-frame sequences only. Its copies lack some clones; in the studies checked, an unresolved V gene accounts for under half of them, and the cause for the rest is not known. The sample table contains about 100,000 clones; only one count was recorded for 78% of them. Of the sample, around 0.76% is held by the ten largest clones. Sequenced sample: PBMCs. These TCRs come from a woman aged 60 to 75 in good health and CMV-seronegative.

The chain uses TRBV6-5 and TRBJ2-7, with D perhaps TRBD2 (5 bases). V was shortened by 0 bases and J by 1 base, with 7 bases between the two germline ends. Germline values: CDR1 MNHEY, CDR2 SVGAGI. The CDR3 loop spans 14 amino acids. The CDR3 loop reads CASSYSRDSYEQYF. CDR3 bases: TGTGCCAGCAGTTACTCGAGGGATTCCTACGAGCAGTACTTC.

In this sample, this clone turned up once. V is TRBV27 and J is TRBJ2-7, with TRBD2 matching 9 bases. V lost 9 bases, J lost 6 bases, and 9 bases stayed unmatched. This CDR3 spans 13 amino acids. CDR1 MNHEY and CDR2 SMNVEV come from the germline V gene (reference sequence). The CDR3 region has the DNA TGTGCCAGTTCGCGGGGACTAGCCAGCGAGCAGTACTTC. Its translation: CASSRGLASEQYF.

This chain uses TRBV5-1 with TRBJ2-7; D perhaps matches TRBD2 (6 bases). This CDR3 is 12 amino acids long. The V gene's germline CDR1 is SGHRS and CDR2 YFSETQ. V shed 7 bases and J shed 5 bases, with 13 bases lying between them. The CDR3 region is CASRLREDEQYF. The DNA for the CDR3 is TGCGCCAGCCGCCTCAGGGAGGACGAGCAGTACTTC.